Following are 23 T cell receptor beta chains from one sample sequenced in a study of T cells in Graves' hyperthyroidism and ophthalmopathy. Template material for amplifying TCR beta CDR3 regions consisted of RNA transcripts. First-round RT-PCR with HTBI primers amplified the TCR CDR3 region. MiXCR, run by TCRdb on the multiplex PCR reads, gives a single entry per CDR3 protein. Of roughly 700,000 distinct CDR3 sequences in the sample, around a sixth were seen once. The material sequenced was blood. The receptors come from a man in his fifties or sixties with Graves' hyperthyroidism.

This clonotype has a count of ten or more. The chain couples TRBV9 to TRBJ2-3; tentative D call: TRBD1 (6 bases). The CDR3 has 16 residues. Germline CDR1 SGDLS, CDR2 YYNGEE. V was cut by 3 bases and J by 0 bases, with 14 bases left in between. In nucleotides, the CDR3 is TGTGCCAGCAGCGCCGGGACATCCCCAAGCACAGATACGCAGTATTTT. It encodes CASSAGTSPSTDTQYF.

This clonotype has at least ten counts. This chain links TRBV7-3 with TRBJ2-3; 7 bases fit TRBD2. This CDR3 is built from 15 residues. Germline values: CDR1 SGHTA, CDR2 FQGTGA. The ends lost 2 bases at V and 3 bases at J; junction bases unmatched: 5. The CDR3 reads CASSLERGDTDTQYF. The CDR3 DNA follows: TGTGCCAGCAGCTTAGAACGGGGGGATACAGATACGCAGTATTTT.

This clonotype was observed a few times. The chain couples TRBV20-1 to TRBJ2-4, with 7 nucleotides matching TRBD1. The CDR3 is 17 amino acids. With V trimmed by 0 bases and J by 0 bases, 8 bases remained unmatched. Germline V gene data show CDR1 as DFQATT and CDR2 as SNEGSKA (reference sequence). The CDR3 nucleotides are TGCAGTGCTAGAGACGTATTCAGGGGGATAGCCAAAAACATTCAGTACTTC. It encodes CSARDVFRGIAKNIQYF.

A few counts support this clonotype. This chain links TRBV20-1 with TRBJ2-4; D uncertain. V was shortened by 0 bases and J by 0 bases, with 3 bases between the two germline ends. Per the germline V gene, CDR1 is DFQATT and CDR2 is SNEGSKA (reference sequence). The length of the CDR3 is 13 residues. This CDR3 is CSARELAKNIQYF. Written as DNA, the CDR3 is TGCAGTGCTAGAGAGCTAGCCAAAAACATTCAGTACTTC.

There are many counts of this clonotype. The chain uses TRBV30 and TRBJ1-1; maybe TRBD1 (5 bases). The CDR3 consists of 16 residues. CDR1 and CDR2 from the germline V gene are GTSNPN and SVGIG (reference sequence). Trimming stripped 0 bases from V and 0 bases from J, with 14 bases between. CDR3 protein: CAWSVGTASMNTEAFF. The CDR3, as DNA: TGTGCCTGGAGTGTAGGGACGGCCTCAATGAACACTGAAGCTTTCTTT.

There are many counts of this clonotype. This chain links TRBV7-2 with TRBJ2-1, with D perhaps matching TRBD2 (6 bases). The CDR3 totals 15 residues. Germline V gene lookup returns CDR1 SGHTA and CDR2 FQGNSA. V lost 0 bases, J lost 2 bases, and 8 bases lay in between. CDR3 sequence: CASSLAGSTYNEQFF. The CDR3 region has the DNA TGTGCCAGCAGCTTAGCCGGGAGTACCTACAATGAGCAGTTCTTC.

The CDR3 region has the DNA TGTGCCAGCAGTTACTCTCCAGGGCGGGGGACTGAAGCTTTCTTT. Translated: CASSYSPGRGTEAFF. The chain links TRBV6-5 to TRBJ1-1; possible D gene TRBD1, 5 bases. Germline assignment: CDR1 MNHEY and CDR2 SVGAGI. V was pared by 0 bases and J by 5 bases, with 13 bases between. CDR3 length equals 15 residues.

The chain has TRBV6-5 and TRBJ2-1; TRBD2 matches at 9 bases. Germline V gene sequence: CDR1 MNHEY, CDR2 SVGAGI. The junction had 9 bases not matched to a gene; V was cut back by 2 bases and J by 10 bases. This CDR3 region has 15 residues. As DNA, the CDR3 is TGTGCCAGCAGTTACACTAGCGGGCGGGCTCGCGAGCAGTTCTTC. Translating gives CASSYTSGRAREQFF.

This clonotype appeared a few times. The chain combines TRBV2 with TRBJ2-5; TRBD1 might be the D (5 bases). Germline V gene lookup returns CDR1 SNHLY and CDR2 FYNNEI. The CDR3 runs 13 residues. V was trimmed by 4 bases and J by 3 bases, leaving 9 bases between them. CDR3 loop: CASSGSREETQYF. CDR3 DNA: TGTGCCAGCAGTGGCTCCAGGGAAGAGACCCAGTACTTC.

This clonotype has just a few counts. The chain carries TRBV19 and TRBJ2-6; TRBD1 aligns across 7 bases. With 3 bases clipped from V and 6 bases from J, the junction kept 8 bases outside the gene matches. Germline V gives CDR1 LNHDA, CDR2 SQIVND (reference sequence). CDR3 length: 16 amino acids. CDR3 region: CASSIQGVMMANVLTF. CDR3 DNA: TGTGCCAGTAGTATCCAGGGGGTGATGATGGCCAACGTCCTGACTTTC.

Ten or more counts support this clonotype. The chain uses TRBV7-6 and TRBJ2-2; 8 bases fit TRBD2. Germline V gives CDR1 SGHVS, CDR2 FNYEAQ. The CDR3 is 14 residues long. J was trimmed by 3 bases and V by 7 bases; bases with no gene match: 4. The CDR3 DNA is TGTGCCAGCAATAGCGGGAAGGACACCGGGGAGCTGTTTTTT. It yields the protein CASNSGKDTGELFF.

V is TRBV19 and J is TRBJ2-3, with 9 bases that match TRBD2. The V segment lost 6 bases and the J segment 0 bases; nucleotides outside the gene matches: 4. The CDR3 runs 15 residues. Germline V gene sequence: CDR1 LNHDA, CDR2 SQIVND (reference sequence). CDR3: CASSNLAGSTDTQYF. In DNA form, the CDR3 reads TGTGCCAGTAGCAATCTAGCGGGGAGCACAGATACGCAGTATTTT.

This clonotype was seen many times. Here the CDR3 reads CASIWSGRNTEAFF. As DNA, the CDR3 is TGTGCCAGCATTTGGTCAGGGCGGAACACTGAAGCTTTCTTT. V usage is TRBV25-1 and J usage is TRBJ1-1; D perhaps matches TRBD1 (5 bases). Germline-derived CDR1 and CDR2 are MGHDK and SYGVNS. The CDR3 sequence is 14 residues long. V lost 7 bases, J lost 1 base, and 13 bases lay in between.

The J gene is TRBJ2-1, the V gene TRBV7-9; possibly TRBD2 for D (6 bases). There are 14 residues in the CDR3. Deletions cut 1 base from V and 12 bases from J, with 16 bases between. Germline CDR1 and CDR2: SEHNR and FQNEAQ (reference sequence). The CDR3 DNA reads as TGTGCCAGCAGCTTAGATGGTGGGGCCGGGGGGCAGTTCTTC. Its protein product is CASSLDGGAGGQFF.

As for this clonotype: A much larger clone lies one base from this, so it may be a read error. The chain uses TRBV18 and TRBJ1-4; D is unclear. The CDR3 has 14 residues. V was trimmed by 4 bases and J by 4 bases, leaving 10 bases between them. CDR1 and CDR2 from the germline V gene are KGHSH and LQKENI. CDR3 nucleotides: TGTGCCAGCTCACGCGGCGATAATAATGAAAAACTGTTTTTT. The encoded protein is CASSRGDNNEKLFF.

This clonotype was seen a handful of times. CDR3 in amino acids: CASKDANTEAFF. The CDR3 DNA follows: TGTGCCAGCAAAGACGCTAACACTGAAGCTTTCTTT. This sequence joins TRBV18 and TRBJ1-1; D call uncertain. V dropped 8 bases and J dropped 2 bases, with 9 bases sitting between them. Germline CDR1 reads KGHSH; CDR2 reads LQKENI. This CDR3 comprises 12 residues.

The chain has TRBV29-1 and TRBJ2-1; 8 nucleotides agree with TRBD1. This CDR3 region has 13 residues. V dropped 6 bases and J dropped 7; count of bases not matched to a gene: 8. Germline V gives CDR1 SQVTM, CDR2 ANQGSEA. The CDR3 loop is CSVPVDRANEQFF. CDR3 nucleotides: TGCAGCGTCCCGGTGGACAGGGCTAATGAGCAGTTCTTC.

CDR3: CASSLAGMSPYNEQFF. The CDR3 nucleotides are TGTGCCAGCAGCTTAGCGGGGATGTCTCCCTACAATGAGCAGTTCTTC. The rearrangement joins TRBV11-1 to TRBJ2-1; D remains ambiguous. There are 16 residues in the CDR3. Germline CDR1 is SGHAT and CDR2 is FQDESV (reference sequence). Trimming removed 0 bases at V and 2 bases at J, with 11 bases between.

This clonotype was observed a few times. As DNA, the CDR3 is TGTGCCAGTAGTACATGGGACAAGAACACTGAAGCTTTCTTT. Encoded protein: CASSTWDKNTEAFF. V is TRBV19 and J is TRBJ1-1; a weak D match, TRBD1 (6 bases). Looked up from germline, CDR1 is LNHDA and CDR2 is SQIVND (reference sequence). V was shortened by 4 bases and J by 1 base, with 10 bases between the two germline ends. This CDR3 has 14 amino acids.

This clonotype was found many times. J is TRBJ2-1 and V is TRBV6-1; 13 bases agree with TRBD2. The CDR3 loop spans 17 amino acids. The trim removed 5 bases at V and 6 bases at J, leaving 10 bases unmatched. Germline-derived CDR1 and CDR2 are MNHNS and SASEGT. The CDR3 DNA reads TGTGCCAGCAGTCCAGGGGGACTAGCGGGAAGAGGCAATGAGCAGTTCTTC. Its translation is CASSPGGLAGRGNEQFF.

The chain has TRBV6-1 and TRBJ2-1; D tentatively reads TRBD1 or TRBD2 (5 bases each). The length of the CDR3 is 12 residues. From germline, CDR1 is MNHNS and CDR2 SASEGT. V dropped 6 bases and J dropped 9 bases, with 12 bases sitting between them. Written as DNA, the CDR3 is TGTGCCAGCAGACGCCTTGGGGGTGAGCAGTTCTTC. Protein sequence: CASRRLGGEQFF.

This clonotype came up many times. This chain joins TRBV11-2 and TRBJ2-1; 9 positions match TRBD2. Germline CDR1 SGHAT, CDR2 FQNNGV. This CDR3 spans 17 amino acids. V lost 1 base to trimming and J lost 4 bases; unmatched junction nucleotides: 8. The chain's CDR3 is CASSLGVGTSLYNEQFF. CDR3 in DNA: TGTGCCAGCAGCTTAGGGGTTGGGACTAGCCTATACAATGAGCAGTTCTTC.

Regarding this clonotype: This may arise from a read error, as a much more abundant clone is one base away. The chain joins TRBV13 to TRBJ2-3, with D uncertain. This CDR3 is built from 12 residues. Trimming cost V 6 bases and J 6 bases, with 10 bases left between them. Germline assignment: CDR1 PRHDT and CDR2 FYEKMQ (reference sequence). CDR3 bases: TGTGCCAGCAGTCATCCGCCTGATACGCAGTATTTT. Protein product: CASSHPPDTQYF.